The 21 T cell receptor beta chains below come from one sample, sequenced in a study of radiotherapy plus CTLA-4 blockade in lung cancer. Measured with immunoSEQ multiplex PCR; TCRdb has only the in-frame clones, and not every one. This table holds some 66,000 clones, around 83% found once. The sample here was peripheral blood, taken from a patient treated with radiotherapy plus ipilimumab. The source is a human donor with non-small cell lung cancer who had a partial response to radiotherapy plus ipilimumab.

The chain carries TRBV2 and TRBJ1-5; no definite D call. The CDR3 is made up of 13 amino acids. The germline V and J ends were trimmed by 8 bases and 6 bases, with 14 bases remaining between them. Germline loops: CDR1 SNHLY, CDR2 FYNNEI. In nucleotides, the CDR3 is TGTGCCAGCCACTTCGGGATGGGTCAGCCCCAGCATTTT. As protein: CASHFGMGQPQHF.

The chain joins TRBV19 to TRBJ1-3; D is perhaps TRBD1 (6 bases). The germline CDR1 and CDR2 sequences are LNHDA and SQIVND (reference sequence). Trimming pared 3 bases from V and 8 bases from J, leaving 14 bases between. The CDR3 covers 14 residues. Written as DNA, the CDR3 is TGTGCCAGTAGTATGGTACAGGGTAGGGACACCATATATTTT. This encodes CASSMVQGRDTIYF.

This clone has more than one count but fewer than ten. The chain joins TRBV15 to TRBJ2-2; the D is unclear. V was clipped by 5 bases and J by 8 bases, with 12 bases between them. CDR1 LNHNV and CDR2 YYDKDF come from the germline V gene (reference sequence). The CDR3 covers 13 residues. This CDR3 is CATSRGGVGELFF. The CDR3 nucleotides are TGTGCCACCAGCCGAGGTGGAGTTGGGGAGCTGTTTTTT.

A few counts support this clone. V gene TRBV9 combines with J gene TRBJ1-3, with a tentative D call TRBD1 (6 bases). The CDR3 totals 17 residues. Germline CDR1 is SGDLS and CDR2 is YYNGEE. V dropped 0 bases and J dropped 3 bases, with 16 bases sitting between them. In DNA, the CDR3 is TGTGCCAGCAGCGTAGACCCCGGGGGGCAGCATGGAAACACCATATATTTT. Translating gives CASSVDPGGQHGNTIYF.

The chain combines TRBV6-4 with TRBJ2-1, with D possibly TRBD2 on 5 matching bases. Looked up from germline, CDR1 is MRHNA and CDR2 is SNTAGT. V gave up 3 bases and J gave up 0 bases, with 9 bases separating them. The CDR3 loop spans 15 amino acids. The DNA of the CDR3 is TGTGCCAGCAGTGAAACTACTAGCTCCTACAATGAGCAGTTCTTC. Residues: CASSETTSSYNEQFF.

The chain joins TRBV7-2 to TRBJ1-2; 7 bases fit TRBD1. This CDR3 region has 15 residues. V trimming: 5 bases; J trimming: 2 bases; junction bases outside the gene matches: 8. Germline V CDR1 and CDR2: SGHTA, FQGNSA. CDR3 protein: CASSLDRVPNYGYTF. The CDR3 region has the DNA TGTGCCAGCAGCCTCGACAGGGTGCCCAACTATGGCTACACCTTC.

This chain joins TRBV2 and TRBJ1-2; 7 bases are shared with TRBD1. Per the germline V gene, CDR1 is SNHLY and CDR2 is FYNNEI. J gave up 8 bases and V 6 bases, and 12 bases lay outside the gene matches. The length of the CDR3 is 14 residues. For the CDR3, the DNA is TGTGCCAGCAGCCCTAACACAGGGGCCAAGGGCTACACCTTC. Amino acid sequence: CASSPNTGAKGYTF.

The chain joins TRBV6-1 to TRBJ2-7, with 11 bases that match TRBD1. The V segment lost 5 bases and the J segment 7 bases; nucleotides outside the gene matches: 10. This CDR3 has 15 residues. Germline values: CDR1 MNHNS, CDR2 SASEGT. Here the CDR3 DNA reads TGTGCCAGCAGTCAGATGGGGACAGGGGGTCAGGAGCAGTACTTC. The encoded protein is CASSQMGTGGQEQYF.

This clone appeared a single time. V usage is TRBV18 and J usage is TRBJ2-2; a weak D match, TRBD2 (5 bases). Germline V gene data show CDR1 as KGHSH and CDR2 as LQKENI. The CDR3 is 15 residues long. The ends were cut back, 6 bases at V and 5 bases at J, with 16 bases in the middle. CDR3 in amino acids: CASSSSSGKTGELFF. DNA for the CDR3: TGTGCCAGCTCCTCGTCATCCGGGAAAACCGGGGAGCTGTTTTTT.

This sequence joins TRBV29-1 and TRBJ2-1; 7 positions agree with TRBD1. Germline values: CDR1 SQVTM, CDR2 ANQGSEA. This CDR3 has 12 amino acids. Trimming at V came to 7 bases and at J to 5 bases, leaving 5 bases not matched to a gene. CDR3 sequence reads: CSARQGDNEQFF. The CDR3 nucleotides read TGCAGCGCGCGACAGGGCGACAATGAGCAGTTCTTC.

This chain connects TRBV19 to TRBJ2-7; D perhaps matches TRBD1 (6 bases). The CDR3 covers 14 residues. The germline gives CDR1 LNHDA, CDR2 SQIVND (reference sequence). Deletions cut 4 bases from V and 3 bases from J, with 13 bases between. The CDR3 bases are TGTGCCAGTAGTACGGGACAAATAGGCTACGAGCAGTACTTC. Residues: CASSTGQIGYEQYF.

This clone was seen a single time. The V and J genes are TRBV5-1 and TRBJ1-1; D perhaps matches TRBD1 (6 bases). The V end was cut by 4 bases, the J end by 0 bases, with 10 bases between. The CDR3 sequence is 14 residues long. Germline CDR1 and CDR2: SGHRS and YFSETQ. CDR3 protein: CASSEQGMNTEAFF. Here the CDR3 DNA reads TGCGCCAGCAGCGAACAGGGAATGAACACTGAAGCTTTCTTT. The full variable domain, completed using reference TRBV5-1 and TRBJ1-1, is KAGVTQTPRYLIKTRGQQVTLSCSPISGHRSVSWYQQTPGQGLQFLFEYFSETQRNKGNFPGRFSGRQFSNSRSEMNVSTLELGDSALYLCASSEQGMNTEAFFGQGTRLTVV.

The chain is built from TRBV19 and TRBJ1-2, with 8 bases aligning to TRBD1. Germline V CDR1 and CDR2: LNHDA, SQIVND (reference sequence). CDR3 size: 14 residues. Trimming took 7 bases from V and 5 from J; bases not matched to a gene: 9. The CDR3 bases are TGTGCCAGTATCCCAAACAGGGGGGCGTATGGCTACACCTTC. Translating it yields CASIPNRGAYGYTF.

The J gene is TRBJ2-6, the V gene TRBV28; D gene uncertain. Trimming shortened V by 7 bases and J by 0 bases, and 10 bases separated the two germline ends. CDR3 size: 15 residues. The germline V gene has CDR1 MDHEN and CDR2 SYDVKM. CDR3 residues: CASTSIGSGANVLTF. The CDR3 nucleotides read TGTGCCAGCACATCGATCGGCTCTGGGGCCAACGTCCTGACTTTC. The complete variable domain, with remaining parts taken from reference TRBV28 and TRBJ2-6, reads DVKVTQSSRYLVKRTGEKVFLECVQDMDHENMFWYRQDPGLGLRLIYFSYDVKMKEKGDIPEGYSVSREKKERFSLILESASTNQTSMYLCASTSIGSGANVLTFGAGSRLTVL.

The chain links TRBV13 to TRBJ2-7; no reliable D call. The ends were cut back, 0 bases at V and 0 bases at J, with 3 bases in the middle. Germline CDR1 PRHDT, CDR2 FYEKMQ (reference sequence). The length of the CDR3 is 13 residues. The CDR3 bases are TGTGCCAGCAGCTTAGGGGCCTCCTACGAGCAGTACTTC. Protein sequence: CASSLGASYEQYF.

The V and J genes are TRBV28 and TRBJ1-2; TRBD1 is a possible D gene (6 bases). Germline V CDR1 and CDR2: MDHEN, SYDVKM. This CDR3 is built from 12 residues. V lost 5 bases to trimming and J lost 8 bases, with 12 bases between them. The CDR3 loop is CASSRQEVGYTF. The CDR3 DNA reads TGTGCCAGCAGTAGACAGGAGGTAGGCTACACCTTC.

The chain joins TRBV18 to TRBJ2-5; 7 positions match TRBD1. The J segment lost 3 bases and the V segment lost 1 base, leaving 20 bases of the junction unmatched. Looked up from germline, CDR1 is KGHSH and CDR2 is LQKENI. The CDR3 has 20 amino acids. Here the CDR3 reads CASSPRHVEGALISKETQYF. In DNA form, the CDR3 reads TGTGCCAGCTCACCACGCCACGTCGAGGGGGCGCTTATATCGAAAGAGACCCAGTACTTC.

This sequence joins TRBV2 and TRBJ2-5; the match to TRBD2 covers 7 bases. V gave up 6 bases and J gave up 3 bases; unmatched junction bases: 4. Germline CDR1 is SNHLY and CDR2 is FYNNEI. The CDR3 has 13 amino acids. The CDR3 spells CASRGGEEETQYF. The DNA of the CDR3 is TGTGCCAGCAGGGGGGGGGAGGAAGAGACCCAGTACTTC.

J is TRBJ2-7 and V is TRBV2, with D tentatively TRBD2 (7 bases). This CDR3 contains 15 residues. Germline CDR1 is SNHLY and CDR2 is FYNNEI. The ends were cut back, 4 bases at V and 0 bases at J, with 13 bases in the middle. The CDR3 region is CASSVGGTSSYEQYF. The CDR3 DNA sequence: TGTGCCAGCAGTGTCGGGGGGACAAGCTCCTACGAGCAGTACTTC.

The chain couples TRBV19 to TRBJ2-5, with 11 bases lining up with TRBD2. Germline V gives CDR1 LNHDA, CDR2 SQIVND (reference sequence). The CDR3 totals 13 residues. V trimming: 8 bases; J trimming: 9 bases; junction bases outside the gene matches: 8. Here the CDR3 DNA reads TGTGCCAGTCGGACTAGCGGGTCTGGGGCCCAGTACTTC. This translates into CASRTSGSGAQYF.

CDR3 in amino acids: CTSSQDFFVYLVREIYNEQFF. CDR3 nucleotides: TGCACCAGCAGCCAAGACTTCTTTGTATATCTAGTTCGGGAGATATACAATGAGCAGTTCTTC. The rearrangement uses TRBV1 and TRBJ2-1; the table's D call TRBD2 went unverified against the DNA. TRBV1 represents a pseudogene. The CDR3 consists of 21 residues.